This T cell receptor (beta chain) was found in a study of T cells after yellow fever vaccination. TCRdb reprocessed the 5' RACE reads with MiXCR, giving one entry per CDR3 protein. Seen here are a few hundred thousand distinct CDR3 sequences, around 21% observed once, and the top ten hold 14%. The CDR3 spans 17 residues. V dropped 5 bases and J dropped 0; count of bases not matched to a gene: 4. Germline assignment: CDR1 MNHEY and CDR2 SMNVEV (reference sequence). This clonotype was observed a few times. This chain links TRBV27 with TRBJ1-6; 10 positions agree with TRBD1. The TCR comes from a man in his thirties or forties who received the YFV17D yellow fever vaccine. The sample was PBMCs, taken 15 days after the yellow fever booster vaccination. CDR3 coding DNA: TGTGCCAGCAGTCTGACAGGGGGCAGCTCCTATAATTCACCCCTCCACTTT. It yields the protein CASSLTGGSSYNSPLHF.